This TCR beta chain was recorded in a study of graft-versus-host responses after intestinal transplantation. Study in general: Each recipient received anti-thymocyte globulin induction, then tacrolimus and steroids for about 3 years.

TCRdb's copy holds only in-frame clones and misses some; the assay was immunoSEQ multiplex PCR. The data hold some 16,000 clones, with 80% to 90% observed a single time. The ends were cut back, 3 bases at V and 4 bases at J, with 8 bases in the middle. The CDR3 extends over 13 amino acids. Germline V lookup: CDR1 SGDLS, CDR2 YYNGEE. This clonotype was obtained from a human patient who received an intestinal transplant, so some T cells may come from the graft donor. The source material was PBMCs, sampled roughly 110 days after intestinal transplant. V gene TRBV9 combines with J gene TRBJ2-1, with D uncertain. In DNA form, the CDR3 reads TGTGCCAGCAGCGAGGAGAGGTACAATGAGCAGTTCTTC. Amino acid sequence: CASSEERYNEQFF.